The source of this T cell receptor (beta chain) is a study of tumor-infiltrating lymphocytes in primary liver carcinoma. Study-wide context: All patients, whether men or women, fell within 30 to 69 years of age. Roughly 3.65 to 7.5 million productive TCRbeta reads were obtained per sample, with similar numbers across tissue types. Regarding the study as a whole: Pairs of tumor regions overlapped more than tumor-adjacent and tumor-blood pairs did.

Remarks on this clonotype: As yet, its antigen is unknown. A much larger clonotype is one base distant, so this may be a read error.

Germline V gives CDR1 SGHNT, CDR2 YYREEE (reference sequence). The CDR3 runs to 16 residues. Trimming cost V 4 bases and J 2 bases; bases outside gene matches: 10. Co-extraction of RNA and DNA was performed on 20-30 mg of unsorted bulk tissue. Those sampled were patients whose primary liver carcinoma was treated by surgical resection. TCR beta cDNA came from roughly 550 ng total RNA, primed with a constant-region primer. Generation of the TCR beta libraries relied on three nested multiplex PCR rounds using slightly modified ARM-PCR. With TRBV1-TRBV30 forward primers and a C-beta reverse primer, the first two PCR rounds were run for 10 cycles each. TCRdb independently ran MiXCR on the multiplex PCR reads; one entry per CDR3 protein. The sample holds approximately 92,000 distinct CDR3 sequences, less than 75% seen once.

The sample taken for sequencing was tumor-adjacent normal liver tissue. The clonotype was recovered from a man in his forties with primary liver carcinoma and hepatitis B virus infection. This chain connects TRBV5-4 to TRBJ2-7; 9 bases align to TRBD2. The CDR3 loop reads CASSRLSAGGPYEQYF. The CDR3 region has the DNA TGTGCCAGCAGCCGTCTCTCAGCGGGAGGCCCCTACGAGCAGTACTTC.